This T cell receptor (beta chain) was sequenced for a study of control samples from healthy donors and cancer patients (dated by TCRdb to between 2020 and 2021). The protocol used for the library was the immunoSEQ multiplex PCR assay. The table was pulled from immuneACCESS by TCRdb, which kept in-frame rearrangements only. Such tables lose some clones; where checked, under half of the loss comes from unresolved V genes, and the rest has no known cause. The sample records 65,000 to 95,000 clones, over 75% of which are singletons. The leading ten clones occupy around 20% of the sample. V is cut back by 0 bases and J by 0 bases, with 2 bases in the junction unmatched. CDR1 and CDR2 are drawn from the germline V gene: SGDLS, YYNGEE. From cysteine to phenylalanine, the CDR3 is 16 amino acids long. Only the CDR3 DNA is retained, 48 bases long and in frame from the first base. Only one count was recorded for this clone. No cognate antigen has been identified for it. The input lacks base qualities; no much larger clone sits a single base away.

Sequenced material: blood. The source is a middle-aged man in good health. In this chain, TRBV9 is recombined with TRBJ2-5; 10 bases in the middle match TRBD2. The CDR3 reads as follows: CASSVGSGGHQETQYF. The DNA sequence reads TGTGCCAGCAGCGTAGGTAGCGGGGGGCACCAAGAGACCCAGTACTTC.